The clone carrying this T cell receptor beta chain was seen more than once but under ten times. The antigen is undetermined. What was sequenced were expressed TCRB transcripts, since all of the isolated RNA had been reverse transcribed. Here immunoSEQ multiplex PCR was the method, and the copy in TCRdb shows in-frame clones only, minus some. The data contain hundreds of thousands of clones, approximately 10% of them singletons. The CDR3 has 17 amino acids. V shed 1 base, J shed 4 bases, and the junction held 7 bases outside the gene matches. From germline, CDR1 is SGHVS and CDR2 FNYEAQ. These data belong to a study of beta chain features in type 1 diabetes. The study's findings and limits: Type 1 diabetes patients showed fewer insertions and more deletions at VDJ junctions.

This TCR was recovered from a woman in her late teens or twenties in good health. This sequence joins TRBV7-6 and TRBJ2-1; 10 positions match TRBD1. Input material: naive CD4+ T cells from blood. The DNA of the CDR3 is TGTGCCAGCAGCTTAGGTGGGACAGGGGTTATTTACAATGAGCAGTTCTTC. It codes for CASSLGGTGVIYNEQFF. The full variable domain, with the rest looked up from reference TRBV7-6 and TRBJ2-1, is GAGVSQSPRYKVTKRGQDVALRCDPISGHVSLYWYRQALGQGPEFLTYFNYEAQQDKSGLPNDRFSAERPEGSISTLTIQRTEQRDSAMYRCASSLGGTGVIYNEQFFGPGTRLTVL.